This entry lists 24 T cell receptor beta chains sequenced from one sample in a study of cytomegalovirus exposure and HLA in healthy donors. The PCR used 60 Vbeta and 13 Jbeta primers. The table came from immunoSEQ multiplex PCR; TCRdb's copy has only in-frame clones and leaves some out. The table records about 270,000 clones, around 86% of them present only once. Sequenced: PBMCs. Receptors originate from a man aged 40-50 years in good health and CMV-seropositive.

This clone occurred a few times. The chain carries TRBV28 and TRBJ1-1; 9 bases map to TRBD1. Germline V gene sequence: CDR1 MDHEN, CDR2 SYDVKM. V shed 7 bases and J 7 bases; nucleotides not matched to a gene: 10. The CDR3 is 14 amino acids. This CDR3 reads CASNPRTGVIEAFF. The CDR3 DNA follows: TGTGCCAGCAATCCCCGGACAGGGGTTATTGAAGCTTTCTTT.

CDR3 DNA sequence: TGCGCCAGCAGCCCCGGGACTAGCGGGAGTACAGATACGCAGTATTTT. As protein: CASSPGTSGSTDTQYF. The chain has TRBV10-1 and TRBJ2-3, with TRBD2 identical over 14 bases. The CDR3 totals 16 residues. Germline V gene lookup returns CDR1 WNHNN and CDR2 SYGVQD (reference sequence). The J segment lost 3 bases and the V segment lost 6 bases, leaving 5 bases of the junction unmatched.

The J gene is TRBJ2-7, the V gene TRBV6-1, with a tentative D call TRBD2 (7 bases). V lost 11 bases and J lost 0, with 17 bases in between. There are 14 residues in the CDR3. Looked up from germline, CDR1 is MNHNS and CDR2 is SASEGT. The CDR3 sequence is CAGGAELSSYEQYF. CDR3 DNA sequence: TGTGCCGGGGGGGCAGAGTTATCCTCCTACGAGCAGTACTTC.

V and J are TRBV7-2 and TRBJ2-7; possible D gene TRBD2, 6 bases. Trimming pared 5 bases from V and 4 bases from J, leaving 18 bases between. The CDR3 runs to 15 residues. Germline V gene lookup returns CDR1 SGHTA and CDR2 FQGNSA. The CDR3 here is CASSGDYGSAYEQYF. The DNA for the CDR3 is TGTGCCAGCAGCGGGGATTACGGGAGTGCTTACGAGCAGTACTTC. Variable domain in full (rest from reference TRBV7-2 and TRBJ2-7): GAGVSQSPSNKVTEKGKDVELRCDPISGHTALYWYRQSLGQGLEFLIYFQGNSAPDKSGLPSDRFSAERTGGSVSTLTIQRTQQEDSAVYLCASSGDYGSAYEQYFGPGTRLTVT.

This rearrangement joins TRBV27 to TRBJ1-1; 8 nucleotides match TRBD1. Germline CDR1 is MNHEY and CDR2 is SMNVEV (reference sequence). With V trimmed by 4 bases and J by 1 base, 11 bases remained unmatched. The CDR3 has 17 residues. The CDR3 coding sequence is TGTGCCAGCAGTTCTTTCCAGGGGGCAACCCCGAACACTGAAGCTTTCTTT. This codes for CASSSFQGATPNTEAFF.

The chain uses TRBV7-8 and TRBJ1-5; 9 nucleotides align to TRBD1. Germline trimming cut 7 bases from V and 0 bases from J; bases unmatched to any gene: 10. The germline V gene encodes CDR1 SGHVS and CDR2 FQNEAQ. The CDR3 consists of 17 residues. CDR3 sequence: CASNTLAGQGSNQPQHF. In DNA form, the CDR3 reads TGTGCCAGCAACACCCTCGCGGGACAGGGTAGCAATCAGCCCCAGCATTTT.

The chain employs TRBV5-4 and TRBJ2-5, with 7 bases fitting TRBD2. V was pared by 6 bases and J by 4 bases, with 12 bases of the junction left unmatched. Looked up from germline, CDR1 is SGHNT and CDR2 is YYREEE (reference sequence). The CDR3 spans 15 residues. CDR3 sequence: CASTSTSVRRETQYF. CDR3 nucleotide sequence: TGTGCCAGCACATCAACTAGCGTAAGGCGAGAGACCCAGTACTTC.

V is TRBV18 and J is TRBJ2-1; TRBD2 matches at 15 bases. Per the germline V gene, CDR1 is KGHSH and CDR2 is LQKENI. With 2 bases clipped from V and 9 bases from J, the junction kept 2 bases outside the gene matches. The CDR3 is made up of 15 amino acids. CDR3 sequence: CASSPGTSGRSEQFF. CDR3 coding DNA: TGTGCCAGCTCACCAGGGACTAGCGGGAGGAGTGAGCAGTTCTTC. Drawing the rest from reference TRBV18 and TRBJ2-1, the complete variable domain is NAGVMQNPRHLVRRRGQEARLRCSPMKGHSHVYWYRQLPEEGLKFMVYLQKENIIDESGMPKERFSAEFPKEGPSILRIQQVVRGDSAAYFCASSPGTSGRSEQFFGPGTRLTVL.

The CDR3 DNA is TGTGCCAGCAGCGCAGGGCTAGCGGGGAGCACAGATACGCAGTATTTT. Translation: CASSAGLAGSTDTQYF. The V gene is TRBV7-3, the J gene TRBJ2-3; 9 nucleotides line up with TRBD2. The CDR3 loop spans 16 amino acids. V lost 5 bases, J lost 0 bases, and 6 bases stayed unmatched. The germline V gene encodes CDR1 SGHTA and CDR2 FQGTGA.

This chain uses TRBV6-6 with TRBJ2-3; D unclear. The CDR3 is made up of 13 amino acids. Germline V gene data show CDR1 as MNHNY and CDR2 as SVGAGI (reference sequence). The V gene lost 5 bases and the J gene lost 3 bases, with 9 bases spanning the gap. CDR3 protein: CASSNTETDTQYF. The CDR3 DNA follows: TGTGCCAGCAGTAACACAGAGACAGATACGCAGTATTTT.

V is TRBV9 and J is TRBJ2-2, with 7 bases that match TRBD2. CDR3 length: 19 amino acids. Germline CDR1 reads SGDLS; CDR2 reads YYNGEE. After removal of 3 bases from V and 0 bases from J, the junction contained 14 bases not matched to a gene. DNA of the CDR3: TGTGCCAGCAGCGCCGCACCCTCTAGCGGCCTCGCGAACACCGGGGAGCTGTTTTTT. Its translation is CASSAAPSSGLANTGELFF.

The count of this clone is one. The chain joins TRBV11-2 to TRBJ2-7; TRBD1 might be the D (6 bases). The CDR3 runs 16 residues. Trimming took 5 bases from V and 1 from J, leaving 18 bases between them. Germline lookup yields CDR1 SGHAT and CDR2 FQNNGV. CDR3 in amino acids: CASSPGGVDGSYEQYF. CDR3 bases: TGTGCCAGCAGCCCTGGGGGCGTAGACGGGTCCTACGAGCAGTACTTC.

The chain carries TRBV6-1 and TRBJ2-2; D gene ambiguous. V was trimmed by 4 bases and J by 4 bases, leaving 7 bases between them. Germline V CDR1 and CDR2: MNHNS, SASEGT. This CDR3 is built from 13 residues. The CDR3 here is CASSVQITGELFF. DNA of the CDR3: TGTGCCAGCAGTGTACAGATCACCGGGGAGCTGTTTTTT.

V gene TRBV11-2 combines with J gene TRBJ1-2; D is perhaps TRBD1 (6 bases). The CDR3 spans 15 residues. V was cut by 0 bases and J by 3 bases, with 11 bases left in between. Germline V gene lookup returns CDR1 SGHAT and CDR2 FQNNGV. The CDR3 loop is CASSLDPGHYYGYTF. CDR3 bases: TGTGCCAGCAGCTTAGACCCGGGACACTACTATGGCTACACCTTC.

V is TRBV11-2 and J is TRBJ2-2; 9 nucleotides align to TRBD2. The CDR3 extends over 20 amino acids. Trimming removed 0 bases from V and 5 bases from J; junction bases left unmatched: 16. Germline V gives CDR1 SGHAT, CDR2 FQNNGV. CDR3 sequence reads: CASSLDLAGGRAVGTGELFF. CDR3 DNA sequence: TGTGCCAGCAGCTTAGATCTTGCGGGAGGGCGGGCAGTCGGAACCGGGGAGCTGTTTTTT.

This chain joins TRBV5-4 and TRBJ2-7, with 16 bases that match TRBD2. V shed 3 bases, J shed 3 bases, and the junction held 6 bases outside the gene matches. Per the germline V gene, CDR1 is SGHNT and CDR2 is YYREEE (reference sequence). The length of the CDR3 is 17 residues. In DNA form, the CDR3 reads TGTGCCAGCAGCTGGGGACTAGCGGGAGGGCCCGGCTACGAGCAGTACTTC. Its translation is CASSWGLAGGPGYEQYF.

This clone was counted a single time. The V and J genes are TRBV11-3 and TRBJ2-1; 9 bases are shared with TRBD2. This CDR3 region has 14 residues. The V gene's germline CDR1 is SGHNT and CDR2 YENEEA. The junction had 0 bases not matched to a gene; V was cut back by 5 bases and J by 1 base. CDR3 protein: CASSLAGSYNEQFF. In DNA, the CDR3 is TGTGCCAGCAGCCTAGCGGGGTCCTACAATGAGCAGTTCTTC. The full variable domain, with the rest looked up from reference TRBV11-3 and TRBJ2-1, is EAGVVQSPRYKIIEKKQPVAFWCNPISGHNTLYWYLQNLGQGPELLIRYENEEAVDDSQLPKDRFSAERLKGVDSTLKIQPAELGDSAVYLCASSLAGSYNEQFFGPGTRLTVL.

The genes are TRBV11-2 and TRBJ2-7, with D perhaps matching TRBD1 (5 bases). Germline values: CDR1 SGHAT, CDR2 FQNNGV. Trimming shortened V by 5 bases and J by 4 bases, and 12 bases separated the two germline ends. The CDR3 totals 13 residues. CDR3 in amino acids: CASSRTRRYEQYF. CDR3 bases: TGTGCCAGCAGCCGGACAAGGCGTTACGAGCAGTACTTC.

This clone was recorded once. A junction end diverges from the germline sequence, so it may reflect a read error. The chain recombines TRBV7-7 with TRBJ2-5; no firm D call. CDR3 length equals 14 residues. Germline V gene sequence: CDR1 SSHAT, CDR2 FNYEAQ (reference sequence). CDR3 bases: TGTGCTAGCAGCTTAGATCCCAGGTCTGAGACCCAGTACTTC. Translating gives CASSLDPRSETQYF.

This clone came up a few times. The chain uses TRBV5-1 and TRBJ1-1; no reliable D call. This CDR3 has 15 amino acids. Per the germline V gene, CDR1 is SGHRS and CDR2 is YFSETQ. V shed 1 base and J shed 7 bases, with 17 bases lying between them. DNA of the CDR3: TGCGCCAGCAGCTTGCCTGCAGGCCTCCGAGATGAAGCTTTCTTT. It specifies CASSLPAGLRDEAFF.

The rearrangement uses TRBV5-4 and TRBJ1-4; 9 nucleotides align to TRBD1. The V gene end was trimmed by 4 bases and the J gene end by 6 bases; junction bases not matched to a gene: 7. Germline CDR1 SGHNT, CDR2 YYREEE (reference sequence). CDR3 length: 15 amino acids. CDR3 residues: CASSQEGQGDEKLFF. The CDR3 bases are TGTGCCAGCAGCCAAGAGGGACAGGGTGATGAAAAACTGTTTTTT.

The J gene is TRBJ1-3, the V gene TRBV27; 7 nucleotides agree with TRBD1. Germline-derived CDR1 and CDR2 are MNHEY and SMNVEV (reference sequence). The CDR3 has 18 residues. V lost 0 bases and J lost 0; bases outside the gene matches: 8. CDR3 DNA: TGTGCCAGCAGTTTATCGGGGGCAGGGGGTATCTCTGGAAACACCATATATTTT. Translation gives CASSLSGAGGISGNTIYF.

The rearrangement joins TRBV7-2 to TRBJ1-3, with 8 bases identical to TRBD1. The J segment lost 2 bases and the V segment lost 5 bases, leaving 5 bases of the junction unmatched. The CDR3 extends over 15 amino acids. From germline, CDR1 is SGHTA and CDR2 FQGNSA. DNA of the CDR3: TGTGCCAGCAGCCGTCAACAGGGGGCTGGAAACACCATATATTTT. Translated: CASSRQQGAGNTIYF. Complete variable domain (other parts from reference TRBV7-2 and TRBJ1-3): GAGVSQSPSNKVTEKGKDVELRCDPISGHTALYWYRQSLGQGLEFLIYFQGNSAPDKSGLPSDRFSAERTGGSVSTLTIQRTQQEDSAVYLCASSRQQGAGNTIYFGEGSWLTVV.

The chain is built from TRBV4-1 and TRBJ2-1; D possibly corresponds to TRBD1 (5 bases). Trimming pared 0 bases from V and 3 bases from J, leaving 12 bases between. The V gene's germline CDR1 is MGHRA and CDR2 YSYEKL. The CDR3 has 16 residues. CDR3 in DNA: TGCGCCAGCAGCCAAGATCAATTAGGGGTCTACAATGAGCAGTTCTTC. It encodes CASSQDQLGVYNEQFF.